This entry describes one T cell receptor beta chain. The data derive from a study of blood T cell repertoires in COVID-19. The CDR3 contains 16 residues. Looked up from germline, CDR1 is SGHRS and CDR2 is YFSETQ. V dropped 4 bases and J dropped 2; count of bases not matched to a gene: 6. The repertoire was sequenced with immunoSEQ multiplex PCR; TCRdb's copy has only in-frame clones and lacks some. Among over 150,000 clones listed, about four fifths were seen once. The J gene is TRBJ2-1, the V gene TRBV5-1, with TRBD2 matching 10 bases. This sequence was found in a woman aged 60 to 75 who had recovered from COVID-19. Specimen: PBMCs or T cells enriched from blood (not recorded which). CDR3 coding DNA: TGCGCCAGCAGCGTAAGTAGCGGGGGGACCTACAATGAGCAGTTCTTC. Amino acids: CASSVSSGGTYNEQFF.